This TCR beta chain was observed in a study of blood T cell repertoires in COVID-19. Authors' analysis steps: For nucleated cells, counts were estimated from reference gene primer amplification. This table comes from immunoSEQ multiplex PCR, and its TCRdb copy is limited to in-frame clones, with some not included. V, J and clone size are taken as reported in that table, and D and trimming were inferred from the DNA itself. Altogether over 100,000 clones are present, roughly 86% being singletons, with the ten largest covering 4% to 5%. The CDR3 has 16 residues. Germline V CDR1 and CDR2: LGHDT, YNNKEL (reference sequence). V lost 0 bases to trimming and J lost 4 bases, with 13 bases between them.

The sample taken for sequencing was peripheral blood. The chain links TRBV3-1 (or the pseudogene TRBV3-2) to TRBJ1-3; tentative D call: TRBD1 (6 bases). The TCR comes from a man aged 40-50 years with acute or convalescent COVID-19. The CDR3 region has the DNA TGTGCCAGCAGCCAAGACCAGGACAGCCTAGGAAACACCATATATTTT. Translated, it gives CASSQDQDSLGNTIYF.